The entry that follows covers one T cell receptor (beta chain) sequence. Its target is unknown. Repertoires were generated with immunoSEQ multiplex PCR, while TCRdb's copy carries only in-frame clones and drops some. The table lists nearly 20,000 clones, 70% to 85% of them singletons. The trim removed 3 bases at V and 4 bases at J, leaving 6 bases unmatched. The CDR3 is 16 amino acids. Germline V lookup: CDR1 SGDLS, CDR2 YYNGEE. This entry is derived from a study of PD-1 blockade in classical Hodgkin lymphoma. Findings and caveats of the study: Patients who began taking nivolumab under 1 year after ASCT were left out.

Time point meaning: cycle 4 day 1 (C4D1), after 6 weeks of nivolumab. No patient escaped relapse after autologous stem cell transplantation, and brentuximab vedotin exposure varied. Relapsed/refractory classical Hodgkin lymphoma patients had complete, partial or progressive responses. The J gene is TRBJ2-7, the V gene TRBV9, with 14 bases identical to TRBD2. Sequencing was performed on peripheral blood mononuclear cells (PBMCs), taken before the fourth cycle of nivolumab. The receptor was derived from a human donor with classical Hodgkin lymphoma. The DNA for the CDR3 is TGTGCCAGCAGCGGTGGACTAGCGGGGGGCCCATACGAGCAGTACTTC. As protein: CASSGGLAGGPYEQYF.